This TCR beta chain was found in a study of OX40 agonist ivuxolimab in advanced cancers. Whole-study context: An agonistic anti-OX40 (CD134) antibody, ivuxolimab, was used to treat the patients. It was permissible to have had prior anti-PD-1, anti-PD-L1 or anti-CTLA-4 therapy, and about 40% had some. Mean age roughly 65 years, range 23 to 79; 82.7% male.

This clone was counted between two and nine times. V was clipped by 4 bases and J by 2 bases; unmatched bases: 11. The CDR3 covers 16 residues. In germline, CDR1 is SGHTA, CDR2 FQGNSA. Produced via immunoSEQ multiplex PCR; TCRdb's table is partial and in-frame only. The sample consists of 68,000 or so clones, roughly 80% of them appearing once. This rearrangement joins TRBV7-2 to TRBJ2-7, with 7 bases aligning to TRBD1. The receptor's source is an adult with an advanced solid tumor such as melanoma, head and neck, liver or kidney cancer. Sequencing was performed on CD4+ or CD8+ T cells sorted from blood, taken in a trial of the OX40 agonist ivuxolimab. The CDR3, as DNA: TGTGCCAGCAGCTCGGACAGGCCGAAAGTGGCCTACGAGCAGTACTTC. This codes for CASSSDRPKVAYEQYF.